Sequencing of this T cell receptor beta chain was carried out in a study of blood T cell repertoires in COVID-19. Whole-study context: The United States, Italy and Spain were the sources of the acute and convalescent COVID-19 samples.

Germline assignment: CDR1 KGHSH and CDR2 LQKENI. The CDR3 is 15 residues long. Unmatched junction bases numbered 13, after V lost 6 bases and J lost 8 bases. Original data processing: The authors estimated nucleated cell counts from reference gene primer amplification. Produced via immunoSEQ multiplex PCR; TCRdb's table is partial and in-frame only. From that table come the V and J calls and clone size; the DNA was used to work out D and trimming. In the table there are 55,000 to 85,000 clones, 79% of which are singletons. The chain carries TRBV18 and TRBJ1-5, with 7 bases matching TRBD1. This TCR was sampled from a man in his sixties with active or convalescent COVID-19. Sample: peripheral blood. The CDR3 sequence is CASSRGQPGLEPQHF. CDR3 sequence (DNA): TGTGCCAGCTCCCGGGGACAGCCGGGATTGGAGCCCCAGCATTTT.